What follows are 15 T cell receptor beta chains derived from one specimen sequenced in a study of blood T cell repertoires in COVID-19. Assay used: immunoSEQ multiplex PCR; TCRdb lists only in-frame clones, some missing. This sample has approximately 26,000 clones, with around 93% found just once. Material for sequencing was peripheral blood. These receptors were obtained from a human donor in a cohort sampled during active COVID-19.

The chain couples TRBV29-1 to TRBJ1-2, with TRBD1 matching 7 bases. The V gene end was trimmed by 5 bases and the J gene end by 2 bases; junction bases not matched to a gene: 2. Germline V CDR1 and CDR2: SQVTM, ANQGSEA. The CDR3 is 12 amino acids. The CDR3 protein is CSVLQGNYGYTF. For the CDR3, the DNA is TGCAGCGTTCTACAGGGGAACTATGGCTACACCTTC.

CDR3 sequence (DNA): TGTGCCAGCAGCTCGTTGGACAGGGGAGCTTCTGGGGCCAACGTCCTGACTTTC. Translation gives CASSSLDRGASGANVLTF. The V and J genes are TRBV2 and TRBJ2-6, with 9 bases aligning to TRBD1. Germline V lookup: CDR1 SNHLY, CDR2 FYNNEI. V lost 6 bases to trimming and J lost 1 base; unmatched junction nucleotides: 10. CDR3 length: 18 residues.

The table lists this clone with a count of one. The rearrangement links TRBV6-2 or TRBV6-3 to TRBJ2-6; TRBD1 agrees at 7 bases. CDR3 length equals 16 residues. The V gene's germline CDR1 is MNHEY and CDR2 SVGEGT. With V trimmed by 5 bases and J by 0 bases, 4 bases remained unmatched. CDR3 amino acids: CASSKDRPSGANVLTF. The CDR3 nucleotides are TGTGCCAGCAGTAAGGACAGGCCCTCTGGGGCCAACGTCCTGACTTTC.

The J gene is TRBJ2-7, the V gene TRBV5-1; 9 bases align to TRBD2. V dropped 4 bases and J dropped 3; count of bases not matched to a gene: 11. Germline-derived CDR1 and CDR2 are SGHRS and YFSETQ. The CDR3 has 16 amino acids. DNA for the CDR3: TGCGCCAGCAGCCCCGGCGGTAGCGGGAGTAGCTACGAGCAGTACTTC. Its protein is CASSPGGSGSSYEQYF.

The chain couples TRBV15 to TRBJ1-4; D remains ambiguous. The V end was cut by 3 bases, the J end by 6 bases, with 17 bases between. Germline V CDR1 and CDR2: LNHNV, YYDKDF (reference sequence). CDR3 length equals 16 residues. The CDR3 DNA is TGTGCCACCAGCAGGAGCACCAGGATCGGGGATGAAAAACTGTTTTTT. As protein: CATSRSTRIGDEKLFF.

This sequence joins TRBV12-3 or TRBV12-4 and TRBJ1-2, with TRBD1 matching over 7 bases. The CDR3 covers 13 residues. Trimming at V came to 6 bases and at J to 9 bases, leaving 10 bases not matched to a gene. CDR3 sequence reads: CASRNPGGRSYTF. The CDR3 DNA is TGTGCCAGCAGAAACCCAGGGGGTAGGAGCTACACCTTC.

This chain links TRBV4-2 with TRBJ2-7; 8 bases map to TRBD2. The trim removed 1 base at V and 0 bases at J, leaving 8 bases unmatched. Germline lookup yields CDR1 LGHNA and CDR2 YNFKEQ. This CDR3 spans 17 amino acids. DNA for the CDR3: TGTGCCAGCAGCCAAGGAGGTCAGAGCGGGGGCTCCTACGAGCAGTACTTC. Translating it yields CASSQGGQSGGSYEQYF.

This chain links TRBV4-1 with TRBJ2-1; TRBD2 aligns across 10 bases. Trimming removed 2 bases from V and 1 base from J; junction bases left unmatched: 8. The CDR3 is 18 residues long. Germline CDR1 is MGHRA and CDR2 is YSYEKL. The CDR3 nucleotides read TGCGCCAGCAGCCAAAAGAGGGCTAGCGGGAGTTCCTACAATGAGCAGTTCTTC. Translating it yields CASSQKRASGSSYNEQFF.

The rearrangement uses TRBV30 and TRBJ1-1, with TRBD1 identical over 7 bases. The J segment lost 4 bases and the V segment lost 0 bases, leaving 5 bases of the junction unmatched. The germline V gene encodes CDR1 GTSNPN and CDR2 SVGIG (reference sequence). The CDR3 covers 14 residues. The CDR3 reads CAWSVTQGITEAFF. The CDR3 bases are TGTGCCTGGAGTGTGACACAGGGGATCACTGAAGCTTTCTTT.

The chain joins TRBV6-5 to TRBJ2-3; D gene uncertain. V lost 8 bases and J lost 5, with 11 bases in between. The CDR3 is made up of 12 amino acids. Looked up from germline, CDR1 is MNHEY and CDR2 is SVGAGI. This chain's CDR3 is CASARPGDTQYF. CDR3 nucleotides: TGTGCCAGCGCCCGCCCGGGAGATACGCAGTATTTT.

The rearrangement joins TRBV6-5 to TRBJ1-2, with D possibly TRBD1 on 6 matching bases. The ends were cut back, 2 bases at V and 5 bases at J, with 15 bases in the middle. Germline CDR1 MNHEY, CDR2 SVGAGI. The CDR3 consists of 15 residues. The CDR3, as DNA: TGTGCCAGCAGTTACAGACAGGAAGGATCATATGGCTACACCTTC. It translates to CASSYRQEGSYGYTF.

The V and J genes are TRBV7-2 and TRBJ2-7; D is perhaps TRBD2 (7 bases). Germline V lookup: CDR1 SGHTA, CDR2 FQGNSA. Between the trimmed V and J ends, which lost 7 bases and 6 bases, there was a span of 19 bases. The CDR3 is 14 residues long. The CDR3 is CASTVLGGLPEQYF. CDR3 bases: TGTGCCAGCACCGTCCTCGGGGGGCTCCCCGAGCAGTACTTC.

The chain couples TRBV7-3 to TRBJ2-5, with 10 bases matching TRBD2. This CDR3 comprises 13 residues. Trimming cost V 5 bases and J 14 bases; bases outside gene matches: 11. Germline V gene lookup returns CDR1 SGHTA and CDR2 FQGTGA. In DNA form, the CDR3 reads TGTGCCAGCAGCCAAACCGCTACTAGCGGGATTTACTTC. Amino acids: CASSQTATSGIYF.

The chain is built from TRBV6-1 and TRBJ1-4, with 8 bases identical to TRBD1. This CDR3 has 16 residues. Germline values: CDR1 MNHNS, CDR2 SASEGT. J was trimmed by 0 bases and V by 6 bases; bases with no gene match: 6. CDR3 region: CASSEQGVPTNEKLFF. In DNA form, the CDR3 reads TGTGCCAGCAGCGAACAGGGGGTCCCAACTAATGAAAAACTGTTTTTT.

V and J are TRBV20-1 and TRBJ2-3; D is unclear. With 3 bases removed from V and 8 bases from J, the gap between germline ends came to 9 bases. CDR3 length: 11 amino acids. CDR1 and CDR2 from the germline V gene are DFQATT and SNEGSKA (reference sequence). CDR3 amino acids: CSARPSTTQYF. CDR3 DNA: TGCAGTGCTAGGCCTAGTACTACGCAGTATTTT.